Below, 20 T cell receptor beta chains from the same sample are listed, as sequenced in a study of blood T cell repertoires in COVID-19. Some clones are missing from TCRdb's copy, which holds only in-frame ones; the method was immunoSEQ multiplex PCR. The sample shows roughly 270,000 clones, approximately 82% of them seen only once. The sequenced sample was PBMCs or T cells enriched from blood (not recorded which). The receptor set was obtained from a man between 40 and 49 years old who had been exposed to COVID-19.

The chain uses TRBV5-1 and TRBJ2-2; maybe TRBD1 (6 bases). Trimming left V 0 bases short and J 4 bases short, with 7 bases between. CDR1 is SGHRS and CDR2 is YFSETQ in the germline V gene. The CDR3 has 14 residues. Here the CDR3 DNA reads TGCGCCAGCAGCTTGGTGGGGGCCACCGGGGAGCTGTTTTTT. Translated, it gives CASSLVGATGELFF.

The chain uses TRBV7-9 and TRBJ1-2; TRBD1 might be the D (5 bases). CDR3 length equals 16 residues. The germline CDR1 and CDR2 sequences are SEHNR and FQNEAQ (reference sequence). Trimming pared 4 bases from V and 8 bases from J, leaving 23 bases between. The CDR3 coding sequence is TGTGCCAGCAGCTCCTCAGCGGAGGAGGGGATAAGGGGCTACACCTTC. The encoded protein is CASSSSAEEGIRGYTF.

The V gene is TRBV19, the J gene TRBJ2-1; D is possibly TRBD2 (5 bases). Looked up from germline, CDR1 is LNHDA and CDR2 is SQIVND (reference sequence). This CDR3 is built from 15 residues. V lost 7 bases and J 2 bases, leaving 15 bases between the germline ends. The CDR3 DNA reads as TGTGCCAGTATTGGGCAGAGGGTCCCCTACAATGAGCAGTTCTTC. Translating gives CASIGQRVPYNEQFF. Full variable domain (outside the CDR3, taken from reference TRBV19 and TRBJ2-1): DGGITQSPKYLFRKEGQNVTLSCEQNLNHDAMYWYRQDPGQGLRLIYYSQIVNDFQKGDIAEGYSVSREKKESFPLTVTSAQKNPTAFYLCASIGQRVPYNEQFFGPGTRLTVL.

J is TRBJ1-3 and V is TRBV5-1, with 8 bases fitting TRBD1. Trimming took 3 bases from V and 0 from J; bases not matched to a gene: 8. Germline CDR1 SGHRS, CDR2 YFSETQ. The CDR3 runs 17 residues. The CDR3 here is CASSSRTGSISGNTIYF. The CDR3, as DNA: TGCGCCAGCAGCTCGAGGACAGGGAGTATCTCTGGAAACACCATATATTTT.

The chain combines TRBV19 with TRBJ1-5, with D perhaps TRBD1 (5 bases). Germline loops: CDR1 LNHDA, CDR2 SQIVND (reference sequence). The CDR3 loop spans 12 amino acids. V was cut by 9 bases and J by 4 bases, with 10 bases left in between. The CDR3 sequence is CASAYRNQPQHF. DNA of the CDR3: TGTGCCAGCGCTTACAGGAATCAGCCCCAGCATTTT.

This rearrangement joins TRBV12-5 to TRBJ2-7, with D possibly being TRBD1 (6 bases). The germline V and J ends were trimmed by 2 bases and 3 bases, with 8 bases remaining between them. Per germline, CDR1 LGHNT and CDR2 FRNRAP. This CDR3 spans 13 amino acids. The CDR3 DNA reads TGTGCTAGTGGTTTGATGGACAGCTACGAGCAGTACTTC. As protein: CASGLMDSYEQYF. Filled out from reference TRBV12-5 and TRBJ2-7, the complete variable domain reads DARVTQTPRHKVTEMGQEVTMRCQPILGHNTVFWYRQTMMQGLELLAYFRNRAPLDDSGMPKDRFSAEMPDATLATLKIQPSEPRDSAVYFCASGLMDSYEQYFGPGTRLTVT.

The V gene is TRBV10-1, the J gene TRBJ2-5; the match to TRBD2 covers 8 bases. The CDR3 loop spans 15 amino acids. Germline CDR1 reads WNHNN; CDR2 reads SYGVQD (reference sequence). J was trimmed by 5 bases and V by 6 bases; bases with no gene match: 11. CDR3 nucleotides: TGCGCCAGCAGCGACAACGGGGGGGGGAAGGAGACCCAGTACTTC. Amino acid sequence: CASSDNGGGKETQYF.

The V call is TRBV24-1, the J call TRBJ2-1, with 9 positions matching TRBD1. This CDR3 region has 17 residues. V was pared by 5 bases and J by 8 bases, with 15 bases of the junction left unmatched. Germline V gives CDR1 KGHDR, CDR2 SFDVKD. In nucleotides, the CDR3 is TGTGCCACCAGTGTTTCACCGGGACAGGGTACCGCCGATGAGCAGTTCTTC. This encodes CATSVSPGQGTADEQFF.

A few counts support this clone. CDR3 protein: CASSPSGFSKETQYF. The CDR3 coding sequence is TGCGCCAGCAGTCCTAGCGGGTTCTCGAAAGAGACCCAGTACTTC. The rearrangement joins TRBV10-1 to TRBJ2-5; 8 bases map to TRBD2. Per the germline V gene, CDR1 is WNHNN and CDR2 is SYGVQD (reference sequence). The ends lost 5 bases at V and 3 bases at J; junction bases unmatched: 8. CDR3 size: 15 residues.

The rearrangement links TRBV30 to TRBJ2-7; 10 bases are shared with TRBD2. The CDR3 totals 15 residues. Trimming took 3 bases from V and 5 from J; bases not matched to a gene: 10. From germline, CDR1 is GTSNPN and CDR2 SVGIG (reference sequence). The CDR3 nucleotides read TGTGCCTGGAGAAGCAGCGGGAGGGATAGGAACGAGCAGTACTTC. Translation: CAWRSSGRDRNEQYF.

In this sample, this clone turned up a few times. J is TRBJ2-7 and V is TRBV30; 7 positions agree with TRBD2. Germline CDR1 and CDR2: GTSNPN and SVGIG (reference sequence). CDR3 length: 14 amino acids. The junction had 10 bases not matched to a gene; V was cut back by 2 bases and J by 6 bases. CDR3: CAWSPSGRTGEQYF. The CDR3 region has the DNA TGTGCCTGGAGTCCTAGCGGAAGGACGGGCGAGCAGTACTTC.

V gene TRBV30 combines with J gene TRBJ1-1; D is unclear. V gave up 2 bases and J gave up 4 bases, with 8 bases separating them. CDR1 and CDR2 (germline): GTSNPN, SVGIG (reference sequence). The CDR3 contains 12 residues. The CDR3 loop reads CAWSHFGTEAFF. For the CDR3, the DNA is TGTGCCTGGAGTCACTTCGGCACTGAAGCTTTCTTT.

This clone was recorded once. The J gene is TRBJ2-3, the V gene TRBV9; 9 bases line up with TRBD2. The germline V gene has CDR1 SGDLS and CDR2 YYNGEE. The V segment lost 4 bases and the J segment 3 bases; nucleotides outside the gene matches: 9. The CDR3 sequence is 16 residues long. CDR3 sequence (DNA): TGTGCCAGCAGCCCGGGGGCGGGAGGGGGGACAGATACGCAGTATTTT. It yields the protein CASSPGAGGGTDTQYF.

Of note for this clone: A junction boundary mismatches the germline segment, possibly from a read error. V usage is TRBV5-4 and J usage is TRBJ2-1; 10 bases line up with TRBD2. Germline-derived CDR1 and CDR2 are SGHNT and YYREEE (reference sequence). This CDR3 contains 15 residues. Here the CDR3 reads CASSPTSGSFNEQFF. For the CDR3, the DNA is TGTGCCAGCAGCCCGACTAGCGGGTCCTTCAATGAGCAGTTCTTC.

This sequence joins TRBV27 and TRBJ2-2, with D perhaps TRBD1 (5 bases). The CDR3 extends over 12 amino acids. Germline CDR1 and CDR2: MNHEY and SMNVEV (reference sequence). V gave up 7 bases and J gave up 5 bases, with 8 bases separating them. The CDR3 reads CASKGWTGELFF. CDR3 coding DNA: TGTGCCAGCAAGGGGTGGACCGGGGAGCTGTTTTTT.

This chain links TRBV18 with TRBJ2-3; possible D gene TRBD2, 6 bases. The CDR3 is made up of 15 amino acids. Trimming stripped 9 bases from V and 7 bases from J, with 23 bases between. Germline V gives CDR1 KGHSH, CDR2 LQKENI. The CDR3 nucleotides are TGTGCCAGGAAGGGTAGGGCGGCGGGACGACATACGCAGTATTTT. Encoded protein: CARKGRAAGRHTQYF. The full variable domain, rest sourced from reference TRBV18 and TRBJ2-3, is NAGVMQNPRHLVRRRGQEARLRCSPMKGHSHVYWYRQLPEEGLKFMVYLQKENIIDESGMPKERFSAEFPKEGPSILRIQQVVRGDSAAYFCARKGRAAGRHTQYFGPGTRLTVL.

This rearrangement joins TRBV2 to TRBJ2-7; a possible D gene is TRBD2 (6 bases). The germline gives CDR1 SNHLY, CDR2 FYNNEI. Trimming stripped 2 bases from V and 6 bases from J, with 17 bases between. The CDR3 totals 15 residues. This CDR3 reads CASSEFVFGGPEQYF. CDR3 bases: TGTGCCAGCAGTGAATTCGTCTTCGGAGGGCCCGAGCAGTACTTC.

The V call is TRBV4-1, the J call TRBJ2-4; D may be TRBD2 (5 bases). Germline V gene sequence: CDR1 MGHRA, CDR2 YSYEKL. The CDR3 sequence is 13 residues long. Trimming removed 2 bases at V and 8 bases at J, with 10 bases between. CDR3 nucleotide sequence: TGCGCCAGCAGCCAATACATGGAGGACATTCAGTACTTC. Translated, it gives CASSQYMEDIQYF.

The chain combines TRBV6-4 with TRBJ2-1, with 12 bases aligning to TRBD2. With V trimmed by 5 bases and J by 6 bases, 5 bases remained unmatched. CDR3 length: 15 residues. CDR1 and CDR2 (germline): MRHNA, SNTAGT. The CDR3 is CASSRLAGDTNEQFF. The CDR3 coding sequence is TGTGCCAGCAGTAGACTAGCGGGAGACACCAATGAGCAGTTCTTC.

The chain combines TRBV12-5 with TRBJ1-4; 9 bases line up with TRBD1. The germline CDR1 and CDR2 sequences are LGHNT and FRNRAP. The CDR3 totals 15 residues. V dropped 6 bases and J dropped 3; count of bases not matched to a gene: 5. The CDR3 nucleotides read TGTGCTAGTGGACTCGGACAGGGGTCTAATGAAAAACTGTTTTTT. Encoded protein: CASGLGQGSNEKLFF.